This TCR beta chain was identified during a study of long-term antiretroviral therapy in people with HIV. Notes on the study in general: Clones with expansion before ART led the repertoire at all time points. Repertoires in HIV (unlike those of controls) had narrower CDR3 length ranges. With ART, diversity went up but was still lower than in transplant donor controls.

Runs used v3.0 of the immunoSEQ assay and were done at survey level. For each individual sample, sequencing targeted about 35,000-55,000 T-cell genomes. Clones were sequenced by immunoSEQ multiplex PCR, and TCRdb holds only the in-frame ones, with some missing. The data show approximately 32,000 clones, roughly 85% seen once. On this clone: The target antigen is unknown.

With 3 bases removed from V and 10 bases from J, the gap between germline ends came to 14 bases. Germline CDR1 and CDR2: SGHRS and YFSETQ. This CDR3 has 13 residues. This clonotype was obtained from a man aged 18 to 30 with HIV. This specimen was unsorted PBMCs, taken 0.4 years before starting antiretroviral therapy. The chain links TRBV5-1 to TRBJ2-4; D gene unclear. The CDR3 bases are TGCGCCAGCAGCTCGAGGACCGGTAATATTCAGTACTTC. Amino acids: CASSSRTGNIQYF.